The clone carrying this TCR beta chain was recorded only once. The antigen is unknown. Germline V gene sequence: CDR1 MNHNS, CDR2 SASEGT. This CDR3 has 14 residues. V was clipped by 6 bases and J by 1 base; unmatched bases: 2. This entry comes from a study of graft-versus-host responses after intestinal transplantation. General observations from the study: Ileal or blood samples showed some GvH clones first, and such clones were also found in recipient marrow.

The method was immunoSEQ multiplex PCR; TCRdb's version includes in-frame clones alone and lacks a portion of them. In the table there are approximately 110,000 clones, around 90% of which are singletons. This material consisted of unstimulated CD4+ T cells sorted from spleen or lymph node cells, taken before transplant. The genes are TRBV6-1 and TRBJ2-4; 8 bases are shared with TRBD1. This clonotype originated in a human donor who was the organ donor for an intestinal transplant. The CDR3 sequence is CASSRDRAKNIQYF. Here the CDR3 DNA reads TGTGCCAGCAGCCGGGACAGGGCCAAAAACATTCAGTACTTC.